The present T cell receptor (beta chain) was sequenced within a study of T cell clonotyping in hematopoietic cell transplantation. Study-level results: Graft donor and pretransplant recipient Inverse Simpson Index values predicted broader posttransplant TCR diversity. Cells were unsorted, so CD4 and CD8 contributions were not separated.

Comment on this clone: Its target is not known.

Sequencing used immunoSEQ multiplex PCR; TCRdb keeps in-frame clones, though not all of them. The sample consists of around 12,000 clones, approximately 68% of them appearing once. Germline-derived CDR1 and CDR2 are SGHNT and YYREEE (reference sequence). V lost 6 bases and J 3 bases, leaving 18 bases between the germline ends. CDR3 length: 15 residues. The V and J genes are TRBV5-4 and TRBJ1-1, with D maybe TRBD1 (5 bases). The sequence derives from a male patient between 55 and 70 years old who had an allogeneic stem cell transplant from an unrelated donor, so the T cells may come from the graft donor. Some clones in this sample may be carry-over from other donors' samples. Here the sequenced sample was peripheral blood mononuclear cells, taken 180 days after allogeneic stem cell transplant. The DNA for the CDR3 is TGTGCCAGCAACTATGCCCGGGGGGTTGACACTGAAGCTTTCTTT. Its translation: CASNYARGVDTEAFF.